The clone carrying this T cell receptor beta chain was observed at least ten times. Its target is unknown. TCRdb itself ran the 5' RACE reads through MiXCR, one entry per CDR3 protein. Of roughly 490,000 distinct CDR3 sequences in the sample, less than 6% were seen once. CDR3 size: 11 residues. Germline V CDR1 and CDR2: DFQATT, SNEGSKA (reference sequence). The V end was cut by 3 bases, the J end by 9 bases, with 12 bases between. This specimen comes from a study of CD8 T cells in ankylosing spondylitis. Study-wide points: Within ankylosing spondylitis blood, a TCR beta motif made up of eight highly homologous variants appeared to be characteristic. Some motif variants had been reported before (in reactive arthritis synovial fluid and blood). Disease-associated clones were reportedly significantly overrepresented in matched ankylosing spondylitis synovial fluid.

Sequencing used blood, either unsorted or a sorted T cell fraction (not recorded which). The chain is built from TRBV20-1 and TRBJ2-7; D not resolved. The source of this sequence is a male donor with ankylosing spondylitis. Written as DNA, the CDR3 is TGCAGTGCTAGTGACCCGGTAGTGCAGTACTTC. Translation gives CSASDPVVQYF.